This TCR beta chain is from a study of blood T cell repertoires in COVID-19. At the level of the study: Acute and convalescent COVID-19 specimens originated in the United States, Italy and Spain. T cells, B-cell-depleted T cells, or PBMCs supplied cDNA or gDNA.

CDR1 and CDR2 from the germline V gene are SGHTA and FQGNSA. This CDR3 contains 16 residues. V was trimmed by 4 bases and J by 1 base, leaving 13 bases between them. Per the authors' pipeline: Nucleated cell counts were estimated from reference gene primer amplification. Profiling relied on immunoSEQ multiplex PCR, and the TCRdb table lists in-frame clones only, not all of them. Clonal size and the V and J genes are those of that table, whereas D and trimming came from the DNA. The table has around 160,000 clones, almost 90% seen once. The J gene is TRBJ2-2, the V gene TRBV7-2; TRBD1 might be the D (5 bases). This TCR was sampled from a human donor in a cohort sampled during active COVID-19. The sample taken for sequencing was peripheral blood. CDR3 coding DNA: TGTGCCAGCAGCTCCCTCAAAGACAGGAACACCGGGGAGCTGTTTTTT. Its protein is CASSSLKDRNTGELFF.